These T cell receptor beta chains were read from a single sample in a study of cytomegalovirus exposure and HLA in healthy donors. The repertoire was sequenced with immunoSEQ multiplex PCR; TCRdb's copy has only in-frame clones and lacks some. The sample lists fewer than 400,000 clones; more than 80% were seen once. Source material: PBMCs. All receptors come from a woman between 18 and 29 years old in good health and CMV-seronegative. The CDR3 runs from the conserved cysteine through the conserved F or W. Each record gives: clone size, V gene, D gene, J gene, CDR3 DNA, CDR3 protein. A D gene is named only where the DNA matches it firmly. Expanded clones are given a class, and other clones once, few, many or no size at all.

clone size: once
V gene: TRBV6-1
D gene: TRBD1
J gene: TRBJ1-2
CDR3 DNA: TGTGCCAGCAAAGAAGGGACAGGGCCTAACTATGGCTACACCTTC
CDR3 protein: CASKEGTGPNYGYTF

clone size: NA
V gene: TRBV9
D gene: NA
J gene: TRBJ2-3
CDR3 DNA: TGTGCCAGCAGCAGCAGGCCGGATACGCAGTATTTT
CDR3 protein: CASSSRPDTQYF

clone size: NA
V gene: TRBV19
D gene: TRBD1
J gene: TRBJ2-3
CDR3 DNA: TGTGCCAGTTCGGGTGGGACAGGCACTACAGATACGCAGTATTTT
CDR3 protein: CASSGGTGTTDTQYF

clone size: few
V gene: TRBV7-9
D gene: NA
J gene: TRBJ1-4
CDR3 DNA: TGTGCCAGCAGCTTGAGAACAGGCGGCTCTAATGAAAAACTGTTTTTT
CDR3 protein: CASSLRTGGSNEKLFF

clone size: once
V gene: TRBV14
D gene: NA
J gene: TRBJ2-4
CDR3 DNA: TGTGCCAGCAGTAAAACGTGGGGGGGGCCAGCCCTCAAAAACATTCAGTACTTC
CDR3 protein: CASSKTWGGPALKNIQYF

clone size: NA
V gene: TRBV18
D gene: NA
J gene: TRBJ2-7
CDR3 DNA: TGTGCCAGCTCACCAATTCTCCACGAGCAGTACTTC
CDR3 protein: CASSPILHEQYF

clone size: NA
V gene: TRBV10-3
D gene: TRBD2
J gene: TRBJ2-7
CDR3 DNA: TGTGCCATCAGTGGGGAGGGGTCCCACGAGCAGTACTTC
CDR3 protein: CAISGEGSHEQYF

clone size: NA
V gene: TRBV27
D gene: NA
J gene: TRBJ2-3
CDR3 DNA: TGTGCCACCCAAAGAGACCCAGGGGTCACAGATACGCAGTATTTT
CDR3 protein: CATQRDPGVTDTQYF

clone size: few
V gene: TRBV29-1
D gene: TRBD1
J gene: TRBJ1-2
CDR3 DNA: TGCAGCGTTGACCGGGACAGGGAGGACTATGGCTACACCTTC
CDR3 protein: CSVDRDREDYGYTF

clone size: NA
V gene: TRBV11-2
D gene: TRBD2
J gene: TRBJ2-7
CDR3 DNA: TGTGCCAGCAGCTTAGGATCGGCGGGAGGGACCGAGCAGTACTTC
CDR3 protein: CASSLGSAGGTEQYF

clone size: NA
V gene: TRBV5-1
D gene: NA
J gene: TRBJ1-3
CDR3 DNA: TGCGCCAGCAGGCAGGGAAACTCTGGAAACACCATATATTTT
CDR3 protein: CASRQGNSGNTIYF

clone size: NA
V gene: TRBV27
D gene: TRBD2
J gene: TRBJ2-5
CDR3 DNA: TGTGCCAGCAGTACCCTTCGGACTAGCGGGGAACAAGAGACCCAGTACTTC
CDR3 protein: CASSTLRTSGEQETQYF

clone size: NA
V gene: TRBV13
D gene: NA
J gene: TRBJ2-2
CDR3 DNA: TGTGCCAGCAGCTTACGGGGGGCGGGCACCGGGGAGCTGTTTTTT
CDR3 protein: CASSLRGAGTGELFF

clone size: NA
V gene: TRBV6-4
D gene: NA
J gene: TRBJ2-1
CDR3 DNA: TGTGCCAGCAGTGACGTTGCGGATGAGCAGTTCTTC
CDR3 protein: CASSDVADEQFF

clone size: NA
V gene: TRBV27
D gene: NA
J gene: TRBJ2-2
CDR3 DNA: TGTGCCAGCAGTTTAGGGCAGGCGCCAGGGGAGCTGTTTTTT
CDR3 protein: CASSLGQAPGELFF

clone size: NA
V gene: TRBV2
D gene: NA
J gene: TRBJ1-1
CDR3 DNA: TGTGCCAGCAGGATAGGACACGGAGGGGTATTGAACACTGAAGCTTTCTTT
CDR3 protein: CASRIGHGGVLNTEAFF

clone size: NA
V gene: TRBV29-1
D gene: TRBD2
J gene: TRBJ2-5
CDR3 DNA: TGCAGCGTTCTTCTGGGCGGGAGTAGGGAGACCCAGTACTTC
CDR3 protein: CSVLLGGSRETQYF

clone size: NA
V gene: TRBV18
D gene: TRBD1
J gene: TRBJ1-2
CDR3 DNA: TGTGCCAGCTCACCACAGGGGGCTGGTGGTTATAACTATGGCTACACCTTC
CDR3 protein: CASSPQGAGGYNYGYTF

clone size: few
V gene: TRBV2
D gene: NA
J gene: TRBJ1-3
CDR3 DNA: TGTGCCAGCACCATGCAGGGGTCTGGAAACACCATATATTTT
CDR3 protein: CASTMQGSGNTIYF

clone size: NA
V gene: TRBV6-5
D gene: TRBD1
J gene: TRBJ1-2
CDR3 DNA: TGTGCCAGCAGTTGGTCAGGGGGCGAGAACTATGGCTACACCTTC
CDR3 protein: CASSWSGGENYGYTF

clone size: NA
V gene: TRBV7-8
D gene: TRBD2
J gene: TRBJ2-7
CDR3 DNA: TGTGCCAGCAGCTCCGAAATAGTCACTAGCGGGAGGTCCAACGAGCAGTACTTC
CDR3 protein: CASSSEIVTSGRSNEQYF

clone size: NA
V gene: TRBV7-9
D gene: NA
J gene: TRBJ1-1
CDR3 DNA: TGTGCCAGCAGCTTAGCGTCCGGGAGACGGACTGAAGCTTTCTTT
CDR3 protein: CASSLASGRRTEAFF

clone size: once
V gene: TRBV5-1
D gene: TRBD1
J gene: TRBJ2-2
CDR3 DNA: TGCGCCAGCAGCCGGACAGGGTCCGGGGAGCTGTTTTTT
CDR3 protein: CASSRTGSGELFF

clone size: NA
V gene: TRBV28
D gene: TRBD2
J gene: TRBJ2-3
CDR3 DNA: TGTGCCAGCAGACCTATAGCGGGAGGGCCTACAGATACGCAGTATTTT
CDR3 protein: CASRPIAGGPTDTQYF

clone size: NA
V gene: TRBV18
D gene: NA
J gene: TRBJ2-3
CDR3 DNA: TGTGCCAGCTCTGGGACGGGAGTGGCAGCAGATACGCAGTATTTT
CDR3 protein: CASSGTGVAADTQYF

clone size: NA
V gene: TRBV28
D gene: TRBD1
J gene: TRBJ1-5
CDR3 DNA: TGTGCCAGCAGGCCCCGGGACAGGGCAGGCAATCAGCCCCAGCATTTT
CDR3 protein: CASRPRDRAGNQPQHF

clone size: NA
V gene: TRBV25-1
D gene: TRBD1
J gene: TRBJ2-7
CDR3 DNA: TGTGCCAGCAGTGACCCCTCGGGACAGGGCTACGAGCAGTACTTC
CDR3 protein: CASSDPSGQGYEQYF

clone size: few
V gene: TRBV9
D gene: TRBD1
J gene: TRBJ2-2
CDR3 DNA: TGTGCCAGCAGCGTAGAGGCGGGACAGGGGGTCACCGGGGAGCTGTTTTTT
CDR3 protein: CASSVEAGQGVTGELFF

clone size: NA
V gene: TRBV27
D gene: TRBD2
J gene: TRBJ2-1
CDR3 DNA: TGTGCCAGCAGTGCGGGACTAGCGGGACCCTACAATGAGCAGTTCTTC
CDR3 protein: CASSAGLAGPYNEQFF

clone size: NA
V gene: TRBV5-4
D gene: TRBD1
J gene: TRBJ2-3
CDR3 DNA: TGTGCCAGCAGCTTCGGCATACAGGGGGGATCGCAGTATTTT
CDR3 protein: CASSFGIQGGSQYF

clone size: NA
V gene: TRBV25-1
D gene: TRBD2
J gene: TRBJ2-7
CDR3 DNA: TGTGCCAGCAGTGAATTAGGGCCTAGCGGGACCTACGAGCAGTACTTC
CDR3 protein: CASSELGPSGTYEQYF

clone size: few
V gene: TRBV6-6
D gene: NA
J gene: TRBJ2-7
CDR3 DNA: TGTGCCAGCAGTACACCGGGGGAGCAGTACTTC
CDR3 protein: CASSTPGEQYF

clone size: NA
V gene: TRBV7-2
D gene: NA
J gene: TRBJ1-3
CDR3 DNA: TGTGCCAGCAGCTTGGAACAACTATCAGGAAACACCATATATTTT
CDR3 protein: CASSLEQLSGNTIYF

clone size: NA
V gene: TRBV7-3
D gene: TRBD2
J gene: TRBJ2-5
CDR3 DNA: TGTGCCAGCAGCTTGGGACTAGAAGAGACCCAGTACTTC
CDR3 protein: CASSLGLEETQYF

clone size: NA
V gene: TRBV25-1
D gene: NA
J gene: TRBJ1-2
CDR3 DNA: TGTGCCAGCAGTGTACAGGAAGCTAACTATGGCTACACCTTC
CDR3 protein: CASSVQEANYGYTF

clone size: NA
V gene: TRBV29-1
D gene: NA
J gene: TRBJ2-7
CDR3 DNA: TGCAGCGTCGCGGGGATAGGGAACCACTACGAGCAGTACTTC
CDR3 protein: CSVAGIGNHYEQYF

clone size: NA
V gene: TRBV4-3
D gene: NA
J gene: TRBJ2-2
CDR3 DNA: TGCGCCAGCAGCCACCCGGACACAGCGAACACCGGGGAGCTGTTTTTT
CDR3 protein: CASSHPDTANTGELFF

clone size: NA
V gene: TRBV5-1
D gene: TRBD1
J gene: TRBJ2-3
CDR3 DNA: TGCGCCAGCAGCTTGGGACAGGGGGAGACAGATACGCAGTATTTT
CDR3 protein: CASSLGQGETDTQYF

clone size: NA
V gene: TRBV6-5
D gene: NA
J gene: TRBJ1-1
CDR3 DNA: TGTGCCAGCAGTCAGCGATGGGGGGTCGGAGATAAAGCTTTCTTT
CDR3 protein: CASSQRWGVGDKAFF

clone size: NA
V gene: TRBV5-6
D gene: TRBD1
J gene: TRBJ2-1
CDR3 DNA: TGTGCCAGCAGCCCGGACAGGGATGACAATGAGCAGTTCTTC
CDR3 protein: CASSPDRDDNEQFF

clone size: NA
V gene: TRBV10-3
D gene: TRBD2
J gene: TRBJ2-3
CDR3 DNA: TGTGCCATCAGTGAGTCGGGAGGGTCGGATACGCAGTATTTT
CDR3 protein: CAISESGGSDTQYF

clone size: NA
V gene: TRBV5-5
D gene: NA
J gene: TRBJ2-5
CDR3 DNA: TGTGCCAGCCGAGGAGGGGGCGCCGAGACCCAGTACTTC
CDR3 protein: CASRGGGAETQYF

clone size: few
V gene: TRBV14
D gene: TRBD1
J gene: TRBJ2-7
CDR3 DNA: TGTGCCAGCAGCCAAGAAAGGACAGGGTTCTACGAGCAGTACTTC
CDR3 protein: CASSQERTGFYEQYF

clone size: NA
V gene: TRBV11-2
D gene: NA
J gene: TRBJ2-1
CDR3 DNA: TGTGCCAGCAGCTTAGAGGGGGGTTTAGGGTACAATGAGCAGTTCTTC
CDR3 protein: CASSLEGGLGYNEQFF

clone size: NA
V gene: TRBV18
D gene: TRBD1
J gene: TRBJ2-7
CDR3 DNA: TGTGCCAGCTCACCAGGGACAGGGGTGGGGTCCTACGAGCAGTACTTC
CDR3 protein: CASSPGTGVGSYEQYF

clone size: once
V gene: TRBV21-1
D gene: NA
J gene: TRBJ2-7
CDR3 DNA: TGTGCCAGCAGCGGGCCCTTCGTGGGGGGGCACTACGAGCAGTACTTC
CDR3 protein: CASSGPFVGGHYEQYF

clone size: NA
V gene: TRBV9
D gene: TRBD1
J gene: TRBJ2-7
CDR3 DNA: TGTGCCCAGCCCTCACAGGGGGCCTACGAGCAGTACTTC
CDR3 protein: CAQPSQGAYEQYF

clone size: few
V gene: TRBV29-1
D gene: TRBD1
J gene: TRBJ1-1
CDR3 DNA: TGCAGCGCACGACAGGGAACTGAAGCTTTCTTT
CDR3 protein: CSARQGTEAFF

clone size: NA
V gene: TRBV6-6
D gene: NA
J gene: TRBJ1-3
CDR3 DNA: TGTGCCAGCAGTTACGGTACTTCTGGAAACACCATATATTTT
CDR3 protein: CASSYGTSGNTIYF

clone size: NA
V gene: TRBV27
D gene: TRBD1
J gene: TRBJ1-2
CDR3 DNA: TGTGCCAGCAGGGCGACAGGGATTAACTATGGCTACACCTTC
CDR3 protein: CASRATGINYGYTF

clone size: few
V gene: TRBV11-2
D gene: NA
J gene: TRBJ2-1
CDR3 DNA: TGTGCCAGCAGCTTTTATTTACTAGCTTCCTACAATGAGCAGTTCTTC
CDR3 protein: CASSFYLLASYNEQFF

clone size: NA
V gene: TRBV5-6
D gene: NA
J gene: TRBJ2-7
CDR3 DNA: TGTGCCAGCAGTCTTTACTACGAGCAGTACTTC
CDR3 protein: CASSLYYEQYF

clone size: NA
V gene: TRBV27
D gene: TRBD2
J gene: TRBJ2-3
CDR3 DNA: TGTGCCAGCAGTTACCTCCCTAGCGGGAGAGGAGATACGCAGTATTTT
CDR3 protein: CASSYLPSGRGDTQYF

clone size: once
V gene: TRBV7-2
D gene: TRBD1
J gene: TRBJ2-1
CDR3 DNA: TGTGCCAGCAGCTTATGGGGGGACAGGGACAATGAGCAGTTCTTC
CDR3 protein: CASSLWGDRDNEQFF

clone size: NA
V gene: TRBV18
D gene: NA
J gene: TRBJ2-1
CDR3 DNA: TGTGCCAGCTCTCCCCGGACAGGGGCGGCGGGAGGCCCCAACAATGAGCAGTTCTTC
CDR3 protein: CASSPRTGAAGGPNNEQFF